This TCR beta chain was captured in a study of T cell repertoires in cytomegalovirus infection. Whole-study context: Public TCR beta signatures marked donors with CMV infection and the matching HLA. Study-level findings and limits: Dominant in the ex vivo response were TCR beta clonotypes restricted by HLA-C and specific for CMV. Summed public TCR beta family frequency identified CMV carriers bearing the relevant HLA.

TCRdb reprocessed the reads via MiXCR and lists one record per CDR3 protein. The table lists nearly 700,000 distinct CDR3 sequences, roughly a third of them singletons. This clonotype has at least ten counts. Its specificity is not known. From germline, CDR1 is SGHVS and CDR2 FNYEAQ. V was pared by 4 bases and J by 2 bases, with 16 bases between. This CDR3 has 16 amino acids. The receptor was derived from a human donor in good health (CMV status not recorded). Some clones in this sample may be carry-over from other donors' samples. V gene TRBV7-6 combines with J gene TRBJ2-3, with a tentative D call TRBD2 (6 bases). This specimen was cultured PBMCs, taken from culture after CMV antigen stimulation. CDR3 sequence: CASSSAGTFNTDTQYF. Written as DNA, the CDR3 is TGTGCCAGCAGCTCGGCTGGGACTTTCAACACAGATACGCAGTATTTT.